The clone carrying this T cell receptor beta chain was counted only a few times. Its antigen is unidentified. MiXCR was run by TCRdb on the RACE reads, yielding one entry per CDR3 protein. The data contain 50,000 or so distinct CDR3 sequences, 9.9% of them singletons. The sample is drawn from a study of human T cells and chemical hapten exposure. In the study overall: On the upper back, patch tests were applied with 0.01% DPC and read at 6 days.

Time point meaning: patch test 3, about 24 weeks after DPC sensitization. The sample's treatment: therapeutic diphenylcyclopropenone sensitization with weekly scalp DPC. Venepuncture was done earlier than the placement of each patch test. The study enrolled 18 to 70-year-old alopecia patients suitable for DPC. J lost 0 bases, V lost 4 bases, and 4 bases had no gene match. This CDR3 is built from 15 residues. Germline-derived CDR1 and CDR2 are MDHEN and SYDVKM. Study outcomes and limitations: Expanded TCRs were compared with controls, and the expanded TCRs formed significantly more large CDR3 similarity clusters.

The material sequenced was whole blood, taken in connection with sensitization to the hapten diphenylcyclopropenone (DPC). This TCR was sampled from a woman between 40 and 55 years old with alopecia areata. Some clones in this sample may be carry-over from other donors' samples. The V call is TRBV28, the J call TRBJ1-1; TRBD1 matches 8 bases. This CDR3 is CASSYPGQVNTEAFF. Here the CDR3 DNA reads TGTGCCAGCAGTTACCCGGGACAGGTGAACACTGAAGCTTTCTTT.